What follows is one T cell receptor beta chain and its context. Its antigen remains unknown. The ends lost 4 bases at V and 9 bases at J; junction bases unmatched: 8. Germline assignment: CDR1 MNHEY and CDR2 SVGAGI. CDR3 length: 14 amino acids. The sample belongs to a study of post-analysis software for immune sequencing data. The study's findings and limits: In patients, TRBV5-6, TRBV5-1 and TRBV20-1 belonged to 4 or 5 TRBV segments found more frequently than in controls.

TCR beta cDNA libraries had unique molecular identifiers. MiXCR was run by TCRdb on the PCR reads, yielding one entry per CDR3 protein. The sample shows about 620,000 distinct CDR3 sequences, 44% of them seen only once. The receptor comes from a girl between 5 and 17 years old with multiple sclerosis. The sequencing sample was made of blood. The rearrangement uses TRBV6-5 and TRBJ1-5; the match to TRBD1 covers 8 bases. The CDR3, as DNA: TGTGCCAGCAGTTCGGACAGGGACGAGGGGCCCCAGCATTTT. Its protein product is CASSSDRDEGPQHF.